Following are 24 T cell receptor beta chains from one sample sequenced in a study of blood T cell repertoires in COVID-19. Only in-frame clones appear in the TCRdb table, and some are missing; sequencing was by immunoSEQ multiplex PCR. This table holds roughly 39,000 clones, 87% found once. Material for sequencing was peripheral blood. The receptors shown here come from a woman older than 75 with active COVID-19.

CDR3 protein: CATSDFGEKLFF. The CDR3 DNA sequence: TGTGCCACCAGTGATTTTGGCGAAAAACTGTTTTTT. The genes are TRBV24-1 and TRBJ1-4, with D unclear. CDR3 length equals 12 residues. CDR1 KGHDR and CDR2 SFDVKD come from the germline V gene. The V end lost 1 base, the J end lost 8 bases, and 4 bases lay between the germline ends.

V gene TRBV20-1 combines with J gene TRBJ2-1; 9 bases map to TRBD2. J gave up 5 bases and V 3 bases, and 8 bases lay outside the gene matches. Germline-derived CDR1 and CDR2 are DFQATT and SNEGSKA (reference sequence). There are 15 residues in the CDR3. The DNA for the CDR3 is TGCAGTGCTAGTTCCCATGCGGGGGGGGACAATGAGCAGTTCTTC. It is translated as CSASSHAGGDNEQFF.

This clone was picked up a small number of times. The CDR3 region has the DNA TGTGCCAGTAGAAGACCAGGTGGCAGTATGAACACTGAAGCTTTCTTT. Translated: CASRRPGGSMNTEAFF. V usage is TRBV19 and J usage is TRBJ1-1; D is unresolved. The V and J ends lost 6 bases and 0 bases respectively, with 17 bases between them. The CDR3 runs 16 residues. In germline, CDR1 is LNHDA, CDR2 SQIVND (reference sequence). The complete variable domain, with remaining parts taken from reference TRBV19 and TRBJ1-1, reads DGGITQSPKYLFRKEGQNVTLSCEQNLNHDAMYWYRQDPGQGLRLIYYSQIVNDFQKGDIAEGYSVSREKKESFPLTVTSAQKNPTAFYLCASRRPGGSMNTEAFFGQGTRLTVV.

The chain carries TRBV28 and TRBJ2-1; 9 nucleotides align to TRBD2. This CDR3 is 16 amino acids long. The V and J ends lost 8 bases and 2 bases, in that order; junction bases with no gene match: 10. Germline V CDR1 and CDR2: MDHEN, SYDVKM. CDR3: CASFARLAGTYNEQFF. CDR3 nucleotide sequence: TGTGCCAGCTTTGCCCGGCTAGCGGGGACCTACAATGAGCAGTTCTTC. Based on the CDR3 plus reference TRBV28 and TRBJ2-1, the full variable domain is DVKVTQSSRYLVKRTGEKVFLECVQDMDHENMFWYRQDPGLGLRLIYFSYDVKMKEKGDIPEGYSVSREKKERFSLILESASTNQTSMYLCASFARLAGTYNEQFFGPGTRLTVL.

This clone has more than one count but fewer than ten. V and J are TRBV6-1 and TRBJ1-5; D possibly corresponds to TRBD1 (6 bases). Per germline, CDR1 MNHNS and CDR2 SASEGT. V shed 3 bases and J shed 4 bases, with 13 bases lying between them. The CDR3 sequence is 15 residues long. The CDR3 DNA reads TGTGCCAGCAGTGACAGGGGAAGGAGTAATCAGCCCCAGCATTTT. Residues: CASSDRGRSNQPQHF.

The CDR3 region is CASSTKLAGAPDTQYF. For the CDR3, the DNA is TGTGCCAGCAGCACCAAACTAGCGGGGGCACCAGATACGCAGTATTTT. The genes are TRBV7-2 and TRBJ2-3; TRBD2 aligns across 11 bases. Germline V gene data show CDR1 as SGHTA and CDR2 as FQGNSA. The CDR3 runs to 16 residues. The ends lost 5 bases at V and 4 bases at J; junction bases unmatched: 8.

This chain links TRBV5-4 with TRBJ1-1, with D uncertain. The CDR3 has 14 residues. Trimming stripped 2 bases from V and 11 bases from J, with 19 bases between. CDR1 is SGHNT, CDR2 YYREEE, per germline (reference sequence). In DNA form, the CDR3 reads TGTGCCAGCAGCTTTAACACCCCGTCCGTATCGGCTTTCTTT. Its protein product is CASSFNTPSVSAFF. Filled out from reference TRBV5-4 and TRBJ1-1, the complete variable domain reads ETGVTQSPTHLIKTRGQQVTLRCSSQSGHNTVSWYQQALGQGPQFIFQYYREEENGRGNFPPRFSGLQFPNYSSELNVNALELDDSALYLCASSFNTPSVSAFFGQGTRLTVV.

This chain joins TRBV6-1 and TRBJ1-5; D gene ambiguous. Germline V gene data show CDR1 as MNHNS and CDR2 as SASEGT. V was clipped by 3 bases and J by 2 bases, with 17 bases between them. The CDR3 has 17 residues. CDR3 amino acids: CASSDLRGMGGNQPQHF. DNA of the CDR3: TGTGCCAGCAGTGACCTGAGAGGGATGGGCGGCAATCAGCCCCAGCATTTT.

The gene calls are TRBV5-4 and TRBJ1-6, with D maybe TRBD1 (6 bases). V shed 4 bases and J shed 2 bases, with 10 bases lying between them. This CDR3 is 15 amino acids long. Germline CDR1 SGHNT, CDR2 YYREEE (reference sequence). The CDR3: CASSKDRAYNSPLHF. The CDR3 DNA follows: TGTGCCAGCAGCAAGGACAGAGCCTATAATTCACCCCTCCACTTT. The variable domain in full, completed from reference TRBV5-4 and TRBJ1-6, reads ETGVTQSPTHLIKTRGQQVTLRCSSQSGHNTVSWYQQALGQGPQFIFQYYREEENGRGNFPPRFSGLQFPNYSSELNVNALELDDSALYLCASSKDRAYNSPLHFGNGTRLTVT.

Many counts were recorded for this clone. This chain links TRBV4-1 with TRBJ2-5; D is perhaps TRBD1 (5 bases). V gave up 0 bases and J gave up 6 bases, with 14 bases separating them. This CDR3 spans 15 amino acids. Germline V CDR1 and CDR2: MGHRA, YSYEKL. The CDR3 reads CASSQDPGSTQTQYF. CDR3 nucleotide sequence: TGCGCCAGCAGCCAAGATCCAGGGTCGACACAGACCCAGTACTTC.

The gene calls are TRBV9 and TRBJ2-2, with a tentative D call TRBD1 (6 bases). The length of the CDR3 is 16 residues. The V and J ends lost 4 bases and 1 base respectively, with 14 bases between them. Germline V gene sequence: CDR1 SGDLS, CDR2 YYNGEE. Here the CDR3 DNA reads TGTGCCAGCAGCCCTCTACCGACAGGGAACACCGGGGAGCTGTTTTTT. Protein sequence: CASSPLPTGNTGELFF.

The DNA of the CDR3 is TGTGCCTGGGGGGTAAGAGTCACTGAAGCTTTCTTT. Its translation is CAWGVRVTEAFF. V is TRBV30 and J is TRBJ1-1; D call uncertain. CDR3 length equals 12 residues. Looked up from germline, CDR1 is GTSNPN and CDR2 is SVGIG (reference sequence). The V end lost 5 bases, the J end lost 4 bases, and 11 bases lay between the germline ends.

The rearrangement uses TRBV2 and TRBJ2-5; 10 bases match TRBD2. The CDR3 has 15 residues. Trimming took 7 bases from V and 4 from J; bases not matched to a gene: 9. Germline loops: CDR1 SNHLY, CDR2 FYNNEI. The DNA of the CDR3 is TGTGCCAGCAACAAGGAAGCGGGGGGGCCAGAGACCCAGTACTTC. Encoded protein: CASNKEAGGPETQYF. Using reference TRBV2 and TRBJ2-5 for the parts outside the CDR3, the full variable domain is EPEVTQTPSHQVTQMGQEVILRCVPISNHLYFYWYRQILGQKVEFLVSFYNNEISEKSEIFDDQFSVERPDGSNFTLKIRSTKLEDSAMYFCASNKEAGGPETQYFGPGTRLLVL.

J is TRBJ2-1 and V is TRBV2, with TRBD2 identical over 12 bases. Germline CDR1 and CDR2: SNHLY and FYNNEI. This CDR3 spans 15 amino acids. With 7 bases clipped from V and 8 bases from J, the junction kept 9 bases outside the gene matches. The CDR3 bases are TGTGCCAGCAAAACTAGCGGGGGGTCTCGGGATGAGCAGTTCTTC. Encoded protein: CASKTSGGSRDEQFF.

DNA for the CDR3: TGTGCCAGCAGCCACGGAGGGGCCTCGAGCTCCTACGAGCAGTACTTC. It is translated as CASSHGGASSSYEQYF. This rearrangement joins TRBV7-9 to TRBJ2-7, with D maybe TRBD2 (6 bases). In germline, CDR1 is SEHNR, CDR2 FQNEAQ (reference sequence). V dropped 5 bases and J dropped 0 bases, with 17 bases sitting between them. The CDR3 is made up of 16 amino acids. The variable domain in full, completed from reference TRBV7-9 and TRBJ2-7, reads DTGVSQNPRHKITKRGQNVTFRCDPISEHNRLYWYRQTLGQGPEFLTYFQNEAQLEKSRLLSDRFSAERPKGSFSTLEIQRTEQGDSAMYLCASSHGGASSSYEQYFGPGTRLTVT.

The rearrangement joins TRBV24-1 to TRBJ2-3; D remains ambiguous. The CDR3 length is 14 residues. Between the trimmed V and J ends, which lost 2 bases and 2 bases, there was a span of 7 bases. Germline CDR1 reads KGHDR; CDR2 reads SFDVKD. This CDR3 reads CATSDSSFTDTQYF. CDR3 nucleotides: TGTGCCACCAGTGATTCCAGTTTCACAGATACGCAGTATTTT.

V and J are TRBV6-5 and TRBJ2-5; weak D call: TRBD2 (5 bases). The CDR3 contains 15 residues. Trimming stripped 0 bases from V and 0 bases from J, with 8 bases between. CDR1 and CDR2 from the germline V gene are MNHEY and SVGAGI. Here the CDR3 reads CASSYSAGNQETQYF. In DNA, the CDR3 is TGTGCCAGCAGTTACTCCGCCGGGAACCAAGAGACCCAGTACTTC.

This chain joins TRBV6-2 or TRBV6-3 and TRBJ2-3; TRBD2 aligns across 8 bases. Trimming took 2 bases from V and 5 from J; bases not matched to a gene: 6. The CDR3 spans 15 residues. Germline V gene data show CDR1 as MNHEY and CDR2 as SVGEGT. CDR3 DNA sequence: TGTGCCAGCAGTTACAGCGGGGGCCAAGGAGATACGCAGTATTTT. It yields the protein CASSYSGGQGDTQYF.

The J gene is TRBJ2-1, the V gene TRBV5-1; a weak D match, TRBD1 (6 bases). Germline V CDR1 and CDR2: SGHRS, YFSETQ. V was shortened by 1 base and J by 5 bases, with 13 bases between the two germline ends. CDR3 length: 15 amino acids. CDR3 nucleotides: TGCGCCAGCAGCTTGTCACAGGGCCGGAACAATGAGCAGTTCTTC. It encodes CASSLSQGRNNEQFF.

J is TRBJ1-1 and V is TRBV29-1, with TRBD1 identical over 7 bases. Trimming at V came to 7 bases and at J to 0 bases, leaving 8 bases not matched to a gene. This CDR3 comprises 14 residues. CDR1 is SQVTM and CDR2 is ANQGSEA in the germline V gene. CDR3 nucleotide sequence: TGCAGCGCCCAAAGGGACAGAATGAACACTGAAGCTTTCTTT. Encoded protein: CSAQRDRMNTEAFF.

The chain combines TRBV6-2 or TRBV6-3 with TRBJ2-5; TRBD2 agrees at 11 bases. The CDR3 extends over 15 amino acids. Per germline, CDR1 MNHEY and CDR2 SVGEGT. The J segment lost 1 base and the V segment lost 5 bases, leaving 3 bases of the junction unmatched. CDR3 DNA sequence: TGTGCCAGCAGTCTACTAGCGGGGGCCCAAGAGACCCAGTACTTC. Residues: CASSLLAGAQETQYF.

The rearrangement links TRBV3-1 (or the pseudogene TRBV3-2) to TRBJ2-1; D possibly corresponds to TRBD2 (6 bases). This CDR3 is built from 14 residues. Germline V gene sequence: CDR1 LGHDT, CDR2 YNNKEL (reference sequence). Trimming took off 4 bases at V and 7 bases at J, with 14 bases between the two ends. CDR3 nucleotide sequence: TGTGCCAGCAGCCCTTTTCGGGGGAGGAATGAGCAGTTCTTC. As protein: CASSPFRGRNEQFF.

V usage is TRBV2 and J usage is TRBJ2-7; D may be TRBD2 (6 bases). CDR3 length: 15 residues. CDR1 SNHLY and CDR2 FYNNEI come from the germline V gene. Trimming stripped 2 bases from V and 1 base from J, with 12 bases between. As DNA, the CDR3 is TGTGCCAGCAGTGAAATGGGACTGAATTCCTACGAGCAGTACTTC. This sequence encodes CASSEMGLNSYEQYF. Filled out from reference TRBV2 and TRBJ2-7, the complete variable domain reads EPEVTQTPSHQVTQMGQEVILRCVPISNHLYFYWYRQILGQKVEFLVSFYNNEISEKSEIFDDQFSVERPDGSNFTLKIRSTKLEDSAMYFCASSEMGLNSYEQYFGPGTRLTVT.

CDR3 nucleotides: TGCAGCGTTGCCGGGACAGCAAATCAGCCCCAGCATTTT. Translating gives CSVAGTANQPQHF. This rearrangement joins TRBV29-1 to TRBJ1-5; 7 bases are shared with TRBD1. Per the germline V gene, CDR1 is SQVTM and CDR2 is ANQGSEA. CDR3 size: 13 residues. J lost 4 bases, V lost 4 bases, and 4 bases had no gene match.